What follows describes a single T cell receptor beta chain. As yet, its antigen is unknown. This sample is drawn from a study of Ad26.COV2.S vaccination and SARS-CoV-2 variants. Produced via immunoSEQ multiplex PCR; TCRdb's table is partial and in-frame only. The sample yields under 300,000 clones, around 90% seen once. Germline CDR1 reads SGHAT; CDR2 reads FQNNGV. The CDR3 length is 13 residues. V lost 4 bases, J lost 7 bases, and 6 bases stayed unmatched. Findings and caveats of the study: Quantification of TCR breadth and depth may have yielded underestimates of total T cell responses.

This sample's treatment: over 15 received Ad26.COV2.S at low or high dose, single or two shots; roughly 5 received placebo; per-sample allocation not given. Collection of the samples took place on day 63 after the first injection of vaccine or placebo. The sequenced sample was peripheral blood, obtained in a trial of Ad26.COV2.S vaccine versus placebo. The genes are TRBV11-2 and TRBJ2-5; TRBD1 matches 7 bases. The TCR comes from a person between 18 and 65 years old who received the Ad26.COV2.S COVID-19 vaccine or a placebo. This CDR3 reads CASSSGQAGTQYF. CDR3 in DNA: TGTGCCAGCAGCTCCGGACAGGCTGGGACCCAGTACTTC.